Shown below are 32 T cell receptor beta chains from a single sample sequenced in a study of Graves' ophthalmopathy and Graves' hyperthyroidism. Transcripts of RNA were the source for amplifying TCR beta CDR3 regions. RT-PCR with HTBI primers came first, then second-round multiplex PCR. Each CDR3 protein gets one entry after TCRdb re-called the multiplex PCR reads with MiXCR. The sample includes 580,000 or so distinct CDR3 sequences, about two fifths of them seen just once. The sample consisted of peripheral blood or thyroid tissue (not recorded which). The receptor set was obtained from an adult man with Graves' hyperthyroidism.

The chain has TRBV6-5 and TRBJ1-2, with a tentative D call TRBD1 (6 bases). V was shortened by 7 bases and J by 8 bases, with 11 bases between the two germline ends. CDR3 length: 11 amino acids. Germline V gene data show CDR1 as MNHEY and CDR2 as SVGAGI. CDR3 DNA sequence: TGTGCCAGCACCAGGGGTGGCGGCTACACCTTC. Translated, it gives CASTRGGGYTF.

As to this clonotype: A much larger clone differs from this one at a single base, so this may be a read error. This chain uses TRBV2 with TRBJ2-1, with D uncertain. V lost 6 bases to trimming and J lost 4 bases, with 1 base between them. Germline V CDR1 and CDR2: SNHLY, FYNNEI. The CDR3 runs 10 residues. CDR3 DNA: TGTGCCAGCAGATACAATGAGCAGTTCTTC. Amino acid sequence: CASRYNEQFF.

Regarding this clonotype: A much larger clonotype is one base distant, so this may be a read error. CDR3 bases: TGTGCCAGCAGCCCGTGGACTAGCGGGAGACGGGACGGGGAGCTGTTTTTT. Its translation: CASSPWTSGRRDGELFF. The rearrangement joins TRBV7-3 to TRBJ2-2; 13 bases agree with TRBD2. The CDR3 totals 17 residues. V lost 5 bases and J lost 7; bases outside the gene matches: 10. CDR1 is SGHTA and CDR2 is FQGTGA in the germline V gene. The variable domain in full, with the rest retrieved from reference TRBV7-3 and TRBJ2-2, is GAGVSQTPSNKVTEKGKYVELRCDPISGHTALYWYRQSLGQGPEFLIYFQGTGAADDSGLPNDRFFAVRPEGSVSTLKIQRTERGDSAVYLCASSPWTSGRRDGELFFGEGSRLTVL.

There are many counts of this clonotype. This chain uses TRBV12-3 or TRBV12-4 with TRBJ1-1, with a tentative D call TRBD1 (5 bases). CDR3 size: 15 residues. V dropped 3 bases and J dropped 0 bases, with 11 bases sitting between them. The CDR3, as DNA: TGTGCCAGCAGTTTCCAGGGCAGCATGAACACTGAAGCTTTCTTT. It translates to CASSFQGSMNTEAFF.

Points on this clonotype: A junction end diverges from the germline sequence, so it may reflect a read error. CDR3 sequence reads: CATSQRSADTRYF. The CDR3 DNA sequence: TGTGCCACCTCACAAAGAAGCGCAGATACGCGGTATTTT. The chain carries TRBV7-2 and TRBJ2-3; D unresolved. The CDR3 extends over 13 amino acids. Germline V gene lookup returns CDR1 SGHTA and CDR2 FQGNSA.

Notes on this clonotype: A much more abundant neighbour one base away suggests this may be a read error. The rearrangement links TRBV7-9 to TRBJ1-2; D is unclear. The CDR3 length is 14 residues. From germline, CDR1 is SEHNR and CDR2 FQNEAQ (reference sequence). The CDR3 spells CASSLEARNYGYTF. The DNA of the CDR3 is TGCGCCAGCAGCTTGGAGGCGAGGAACTATGGCTACACCTTC.

The table lists this clonotype with many counts. This chain uses TRBV4-2 with TRBJ2-7, with D possibly TRBD1 on 5 matching bases. Germline lookup yields CDR1 LGHNA and CDR2 YNFKEQ. This CDR3 has 16 amino acids. V was clipped by 1 base and J by 0 bases, with 13 bases between them. The CDR3 loop reads CASSQVKGPSSYEQYF. CDR3 sequence (DNA): TGTGCCAGCAGCCAAGTGAAGGGGCCAAGCTCCTACGAGCAGTACTTC.

There are a few counts of this clonotype. This chain joins TRBV11-3 and TRBJ2-2; perhaps TRBD1 as D (5 bases). Germline CDR1 is SGHNT and CDR2 is YENEEA. The CDR3 length is 17 residues. Between the trimmed V and J ends, which lost 3 bases and 6 bases, there was a span of 20 bases. The CDR3, as DNA: TGTGCCAGCAGCTTGTCATCGGTTTTAGGGGCACCCGGGGAGCTGTTTTTT. Translated, it gives CASSLSSVLGAPGELFF. Combining the CDR3 with reference TRBV11-3 and TRBJ2-2 gives the whole variable domain EAGVVQSPRYKIIEKKQPVAFWCNPISGHNTLYWYLQNLGQGPELLIRYENEEAVDDSQLPKDRFSAERLKGVDSTLKIQPAELGDSAVYLCASSLSSVLGAPGELFFGEGSRLTVL.

Only a few counts were recorded for this clonotype. This rearrangement joins TRBV14 to TRBJ1-4; TRBD1 might be the D (6 bases). The CDR3 extends over 15 amino acids. Germline CDR1 and CDR2: SGHDN and FVKESK. Trimming stripped 4 bases from V and 0 bases from J, with 9 bases between. CDR3 bases: TGTGCCAGCAGCCCCCACAGGGCAACTAATGAAAAACTGTTTTTT. Its translation: CASSPHRATNEKLFF.

The genes are TRBV29-1 and TRBJ2-5, with D tentatively TRBD1 (6 bases). The germline V gene has CDR1 SQVTM and CDR2 ANQGSEA. The CDR3 contains 18 residues. V lost 3 bases and J lost 5, with 28 bases in between. The CDR3 DNA follows: TGCAGCGTTGACAAGGGAGACCTCCAGGGGAGAGGTGGGGAGACCCAGTACTTC. Translation gives CSVDKGDLQGRGGETQYF.

This clonotype was detected only once. One junction end disagrees with the germline gene, perhaps due to a read error. The chain uses TRBV7-2 and TRBJ1-6; 10 bases align to TRBD1. From germline, CDR1 is SGHTA and CDR2 FQGNSA. The CDR3 spans 17 residues. CDR3 sequence: CACKPDRGTGDASPPHF. The CDR3 DNA sequence: TGTGCCTGCAAACCAGACCGAGGGACAGGGGATGCTTCACCCCCCCACTTT.

The rearrangement links TRBV30 to TRBJ1-2; D may be TRBD1 (6 bases). Deletions cut 2 bases from V and 5 bases from J, with 15 bases between. This CDR3 comprises 14 residues. Germline-derived CDR1 and CDR2 are GTSNPN and SVGIG (reference sequence). The CDR3 protein is CAWSTLQGPYGYTF. CDR3 coding DNA: TGTGCCTGGAGTACCCTACAGGGACCTTATGGCTACACCTTC.

V is TRBV10-3 and J is TRBJ1-5; the D is unclear. CDR3 length equals 15 residues. V was clipped by 2 bases and J by 1 base, with 9 bases between them. The germline V gene encodes CDR1 ENHRY and CDR2 SYGVKD. This CDR3 reads CAISEGGGSNQPQHF. The DNA for the CDR3 is TGTGCCATCAGTGAGGGTGGAGGGAGCAATCAGCCCCAGCATTTT.

Points on this clonotype: Just one base apart from a much larger clone, this may be a read error. The V and J genes are TRBV20-1 and TRBJ1-4; no definite D call. CDR1 DFQATT and CDR2 SNEGSKA come from the germline V gene (reference sequence). This CDR3 contains 16 residues. V lost 0 bases, J lost 3 bases, and 14 bases lay in between. The CDR3 nucleotides are TGCAGTGCTAGAGATCGCTGGGCTAGGGCTAATGAAAAACTGTTTTTT. Translated, it gives CSARDRWARANEKLFF.

This clonotype was recorded at least ten times. This chain uses TRBV14 with TRBJ2-2; possible D gene TRBD2, 6 bases. This CDR3 has 17 amino acids. V shed 2 bases and J shed 0 bases, with 13 bases lying between them. In germline, CDR1 is SGHDN, CDR2 FVKESK. The CDR3 reads CASSQSVAGPNTGELFF. The DNA of the CDR3 is TGTGCCAGCAGCCAATCAGTTGCGGGGCCGAACACCGGGGAGCTGTTTTTT.

This clonotype was counted ten times or more. This chain connects TRBV19 to TRBJ2-2, with a tentative D call TRBD1 (6 bases). The CDR3 is 15 amino acids. In germline, CDR1 is LNHDA, CDR2 SQIVND (reference sequence). Deletions cut 2 bases from V and 5 bases from J, with 12 bases between. The CDR3 spells CASSIITGPTGELFF. CDR3 sequence (DNA): TGTGCCAGTAGTATAATTACAGGGCCAACCGGGGAGCTGTTTTTT.

This clonotype was recorded at least ten times. The rearrangement links TRBV24-1 to TRBJ2-3; tentatively, D is TRBD2 (5 bases). V was trimmed by 5 bases and J by 7 bases, leaving 12 bases between them. The CDR3 extends over 13 amino acids. Germline CDR1 is KGHDR and CDR2 is SFDVKD. CDR3 sequence reads: CATSAGYMNTQYF. The CDR3 DNA reads as TGTGCCACCAGTGCGGGGTACATGAATACGCAGTATTTT.

This chain uses TRBV15 with TRBJ2-5; 7 bases are shared with TRBD1. The CDR3 covers 14 residues. V shed 0 bases and J 7 bases; nucleotides not matched to a gene: 5. CDR1 and CDR2 from the germline V gene are LNHNV and YYDKDF (reference sequence). CDR3 protein: CATSRDRDRATQYF. CDR3 sequence (DNA): TGTGCCACCAGCAGAGACCGCGACAGGGCGACCCAGTACTTC.

This clonotype was seen at least ten times. The gene calls are TRBV10-3 and TRBJ1-5, with D possibly being TRBD1 (6 bases). Trimming removed 6 bases from V and 7 bases from J, with 22 bases in between. CDR1 ENHRY and CDR2 SYGVKD come from the germline V gene. This CDR3 has 16 amino acids. CDR3 nucleotides: TGTGCCATCAGAATTGGTGATCTGGGGGCGGAACAGCCCCAGCATTTT. It specifies CAIRIGDLGAEQPQHF.

In its sample, this clonotype was seen many times. The chain couples TRBV7-6 to TRBJ2-7; D remains unclear. The germline V and J ends were trimmed by 1 base and 0 bases, with 7 bases remaining between them. Germline CDR1 reads SGHVS; CDR2 reads FNYEAQ. This CDR3 contains 14 residues. The CDR3 reads CASSLELNSYEQYF. The CDR3 coding sequence is TGTGCCAGCAGCTTAGAGCTCAACTCCTACGAGCAGTACTTC.

This clonotype was counted many times. Mismatch with germline at one junction end may stem from a read error. The rearrangement uses TRBV5-1 and TRBJ1-1; unclear D gene. CDR1 is SGHRS, CDR2 YFSETQ, per germline. CDR3 size: 14 residues. The CDR3 loop is CASSLGSVNTEAFF. CDR3 in DNA: TGTGCCAGCAGCCTGGGGTCAGTCAACACTGAAGCTTTCTTT.

A note on this clonotype: This is likely a read error, given that the CDR3 carries no conserved phenylalanine or tryptophan at its end. The V and J genes are TRBV20-1 and TRBJ2-3; 12 bases are a match to TRBD2. Germline CDR1 and CDR2: DFQATT and SNEGSKA (reference sequence). The CDR3 covers 15 residues. V was clipped by 5 bases and J by 8 bases; unmatched bases: 11. The CDR3 reads CSAPPSGRASGTQYL. CDR3 nucleotides: TGCAGTGCTCCGCCTAGCGGGAGGGCCTCGGGTACGCAGTATTTG.

In this sample, this clonotype turned up a few times. The rearrangement joins TRBV7-9 to TRBJ2-7; no clear D gene. Trimming removed 4 bases at V and 3 bases at J, with 13 bases between. Germline V gives CDR1 SEHNR, CDR2 FQNEAQ (reference sequence). The length of the CDR3 is 14 residues. Written as DNA, the CDR3 is TGTGCCAGCAGCTCCCCAGCAGATATCTACGAGCAGTACTTC. It specifies CASSSPADIYEQYF.

The genes are TRBV29-1 and TRBJ2-5, with TRBD2 identical over 10 bases. CDR3 length: 12 residues. Per germline, CDR1 SQVTM and CDR2 ANQGSEA. The CDR3 DNA is TGCAGTTACAGGACTAGCGGAGAGACCCAGTACTTC. It codes for CSYRTSGETQYF.

Comment on this clonotype: Since no conserved phenylalanine or tryptophan closes the CDR3, a read error is the likely cause. V is TRBV10-3 and J is TRBJ1-5; D call uncertain. This CDR3 contains 14 residues. The germline V gene has CDR1 ENHRY and CDR2 SYGVKD. The CDR3 DNA reads TGTGCCAGCAGTGAATTTACCACAAATCAGCCCCAGCATTCT. This gives the protein CASSEFTTNQPQHS.

A remark on this clonotype: A junction end diverges from the germline sequence, so it may reflect a read error. The rearrangement uses TRBV7-9 and TRBJ1-2, with 10 bases identical to TRBD1. The CDR3 runs 13 residues. Germline CDR1 SEHNR, CDR2 FQNEAQ (reference sequence). Here the CDR3 DNA reads TGCGCCAGCAGCTTTGACAGGGGGCCTGGAAACACCTTC. It specifies CASSFDRGPGNTF.

This clonotype was counted many times. The chain is built from TRBV29-1 and TRBJ2-2, with 9 bases identical to TRBD2. The CDR3 is 14 residues long. With 7 bases clipped from V and 4 bases from J, the junction kept 7 bases outside the gene matches. Looked up from germline, CDR1 is SQVTM and CDR2 is ANQGSEA. The CDR3: CSGIAGEPTGELFF. The CDR3 DNA is TGCAGCGGGATAGCGGGAGAGCCCACCGGGGAGCTGTTTTTT.

This clonotype was recorded many times. This rearrangement joins TRBV11-2 to TRBJ2-5; D is possibly TRBD1 or TRBD2 (5 bases each). Germline assignment: CDR1 SGHAT and CDR2 FQNNGV. The CDR3 covers 13 residues. V gave up 2 bases and J gave up 5 bases, with 9 bases separating them. DNA for the CDR3: TGTGCCAGCAGCTTACGAGGGGTGGAGACCCAGTACTTC. Protein sequence: CASSLRGVETQYF.

This clonotype was counted at least ten times. V usage is TRBV2 and J usage is TRBJ2-7, with D perhaps matching TRBD1 (5 bases). From germline, CDR1 is SNHLY and CDR2 FYNNEI. This CDR3 has 15 amino acids. Trimming removed 4 bases at V and 0 bases at J, with 13 bases between. DNA of the CDR3: TGTGCCAGCAGTGGAAGACAGACACCCTCCTACGAGCAGTACTTC. Translated, it gives CASSGRQTPSYEQYF.

This clonotype was counted at least ten times. The rearrangement joins TRBV12-3 or TRBV12-4 to TRBJ2-2; D not certain. This CDR3 spans 12 amino acids. The V end was cut by 3 bases, the J end by 7 bases, with 6 bases between. Here the CDR3 reads CASSFSHGELFF. The CDR3 DNA sequence: TGTGCCAGCAGTTTCTCCCACGGGGAGCTGTTTTTT.

The chain links TRBV4-3 to TRBJ2-7; D unclear. V was shortened by 5 bases and J by 3 bases, with 14 bases between the two germline ends. This CDR3 contains 14 residues. From germline, CDR1 is LGHNA and CDR2 YSLEER. CDR3: CASSSRTERYEQYF. CDR3 in DNA: TGCGCCAGCAGCTCCCGGACGGAACGCTACGAGCAGTACTTC.

V gene TRBV20-1 combines with J gene TRBJ2-1; perhaps TRBD2 as D (6 bases). The DNA end favors TRBJ2-7, so the J call may be wrong. CDR1 is DFQATT and CDR2 is SNEGSKA in the germline V gene (reference sequence). The CDR3 runs 14 residues. CDR3: CSARDLGLYNEQYF. In DNA form, the CDR3 reads TGCAGTGCTAGAGATTTGGGACTCTACAATGAGCAGTACTTC.